What follows are 10 T cell receptor beta chains derived from one specimen sequenced in a study of T cell clones after liver transplantation. The assay was immunoSEQ multiplex PCR, and TCRdb's table has in-frame clones only and misses some. The top ten clones hold 13% to 15% of a sample with approximately 51,000 clones, 86% of them seen once. The sample was CD8+ T cells from blood, taken 12 months after liver transplant. These receptors all come from a human patient who received a liver transplant. The T cells may come from the graft donor.

CDR3 DNA: TGCGCCAGCAGCGGCGGGGTAGGCACTGAAGCTTTCTTT. Its protein is CASSGGVGTEAFF. J is TRBJ1-1 and V is TRBV5-1; D gene ambiguous. This CDR3 has 13 residues. V was cut by 4 bases and J by 4 bases, with 11 bases left in between. Germline-derived CDR1 and CDR2 are SGHRS and YFSETQ.

The chain recombines TRBV4-3 with TRBJ2-2; 10 bases match TRBD2. This CDR3 spans 19 amino acids. Germline V gives CDR1 LGHNA, CDR2 YSLEER. Trimming removed 4 bases from V and 5 bases from J; junction bases left unmatched: 16. The CDR3 loop reads CASSPEPRLAGDETGELFF. DNA of the CDR3: TGCGCCAGCAGCCCCGAACCCCGGCTAGCGGGAGATGAGACCGGGGAGCTGTTTTTT.

The J gene is TRBJ2-6, the V gene TRBV6-1, with TRBD1 identical over 7 bases. Looked up from germline, CDR1 is MNHNS and CDR2 is SASEGT. The V segment lost 4 bases and the J segment 0 bases; nucleotides outside the gene matches: 6. This CDR3 has 17 amino acids. Here the CDR3 reads CASSGRDSLSGANVLTF. In nucleotides, the CDR3 is TGTGCCAGCAGTGGCCGGGACAGCCTCTCTGGGGCCAACGTCCTGACTTTC.

The chain couples TRBV7-9 to TRBJ2-6; D is uncertain. Trimming removed 5 bases from V and 1 base from J, with 9 bases in between. The CDR3 runs to 15 residues. CDR1 and CDR2 (germline): SEHNR, FQNEAQ (reference sequence). The CDR3 sequence: CASSVSESGANVLTF. In DNA, the CDR3 is TGTGCCAGCAGCGTATCCGAATCTGGGGCCAACGTCCTGACTTTC. Full variable domain (remainder filled in from reference TRBV7-9 and TRBJ2-6): DTGVSQNPRHKITKRGQNVTFRCDPISEHNRLYWYRQTLGQGPEFLTYFQNEAQLEKSRLLSDRFSAERPKGSFSTLEIQRTEQGDSAMYLCASSVSESGANVLTFGAGSRLTVL.

This clone was observed a few times. This sequence joins TRBV21-1 and TRBJ1-1. TRBV21-1 is noted as a pseudogene. CDR3 length: 14 amino acids. The CDR3 DNA reads as TGTGCCAGCAGTCTCACTTCGGGGTTTACTGAAGCTTTCTTT. Translated: CASSLTSGFTEAFF.

The J gene is TRBJ1-5, the V gene TRBV2, with D unclear. The V gene's germline CDR1 is SNHLY and CDR2 FYNNEI. Trimming took 5 bases from V and 2 from J, leaving 10 bases between them. The CDR3 covers 14 residues. CDR3 protein: CASSPTGRNQPQHF. The DNA of the CDR3 is TGTGCCAGCAGTCCCACCGGACGCAATCAGCCCCAGCATTTT. The whole variable domain, filled in from reference TRBV2 and TRBJ1-5, reads EPEVTQTPSHQVTQMGQEVILRCVPISNHLYFYWYRQILGQKVEFLVSFYNNEISEKSEIFDDQFSVERPDGSNFTLKIRSTKLEDSAMYFCASSPTGRNQPQHFGDGTRLSIL.

J is TRBJ2-7 and V is TRBV28; the D is unclear. CDR1 MDHEN and CDR2 SYDVKM come from the germline V gene. The CDR3 length is 12 residues. V lost 2 bases to trimming and J lost 5 bases, with 7 bases between them. Written as DNA, the CDR3 is TGTGCCAGCAGTTTACCTCCCCACGAGCAGTACTTC. It yields the protein CASSLPPHEQYF. The full variable domain, rest sourced from reference TRBV28 and TRBJ2-7, is DVKVTQSSRYLVKRTGEKVFLECVQDMDHENMFWYRQDPGLGLRLIYFSYDVKMKEKGDIPEGYSVSREKKERFSLILESASTNQTSMYLCASSLPPHEQYFGPGTRLTVT.

This chain joins TRBV4-1 and TRBJ1-1; the D is unclear. Trimming removed 5 bases from V and 1 base from J, with 17 bases in between. CDR1 is MGHRA, CDR2 YSYEKL, per germline. The CDR3 has 16 residues. CDR3 sequence: CASSYVVPSGNTEAFF. CDR3 bases: TGCGCCAGCAGCTACGTAGTACCCTCGGGGAACACTGAAGCTTTCTTT.

This chain uses TRBV11-2 with TRBJ2-1; 7 nucleotides align to TRBD2. CDR3 length: 15 residues. Looked up from germline, CDR1 is SGHAT and CDR2 is FQNNGV. The trim removed 5 bases at V and 8 bases at J, leaving 12 bases unmatched. CDR3 amino acids: CASSPAQRGRDEQFF. The CDR3 nucleotides are TGTGCCAGCAGCCCAGCGCAGCGGGGACGGGATGAGCAGTTCTTC.

V is TRBV19 and J is TRBJ2-2; 15 bases line up with TRBD2. V dropped 6 bases and J dropped 8; count of bases not matched to a gene: 4. Germline CDR1 and CDR2: LNHDA and SQIVND (reference sequence). This CDR3 region has 15 residues. CDR3 loop: CASSEGLAGGGELFF. CDR3 DNA sequence: TGTGCCAGTAGCGAGGGACTAGCGGGAGGAGGGGAGCTGTTTTTT.